This T cell receptor beta chain was documented in a study of TIL therapy for anti-PD-1-resistant metastatic lung cancer. In the study overall: Median patient age was approximately 58, ranging about 38-80 years. Tumors carried a median 1.5 non-synonymous mutations per megabase. Most patients had lung adenocarcinoma.

Stated time point: pre-treatment sample, taken before nivolumab and TIL therapy. The CDR3 runs 15 residues. Germline V gene sequence: CDR1 MNHNY, CDR2 SVGAGI (reference sequence). V was cut by 2 bases and J by 0 bases, with 7 bases left in between. The immunoSEQ assay was v3. Sequencing depth was 1.9 million or so read pairs for survey level, roughly 4.5-6.5 million for deep. Sequenced by immunoSEQ multiplex PCR; TCRdb stores in-frame clones only, minus some. Here the sample spans about 59,000 clones, 70% to 90% being singletons. The TCR comes from a person aged 25 to 85 with non-small cell lung cancer. The material sequenced was blood, taken at baseline. V usage is TRBV6-6 and J usage is TRBJ1-4; D gene uncertain. CDR3 sequence reads: CASSYGPATNEKLFF. The CDR3, as DNA: TGTGCCAGCAGTTACGGCCCCGCAACTAATGAAAAACTGTTTTTT.